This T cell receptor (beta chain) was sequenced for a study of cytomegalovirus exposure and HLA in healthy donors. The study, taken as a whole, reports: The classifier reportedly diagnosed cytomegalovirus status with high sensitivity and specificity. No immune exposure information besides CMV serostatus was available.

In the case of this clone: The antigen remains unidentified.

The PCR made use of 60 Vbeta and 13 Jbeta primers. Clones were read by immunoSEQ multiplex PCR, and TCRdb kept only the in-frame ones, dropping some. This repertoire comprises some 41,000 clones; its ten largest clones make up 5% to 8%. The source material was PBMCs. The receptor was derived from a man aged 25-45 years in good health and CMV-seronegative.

The CDR3 coding sequence is TGCAGCCCCCCGACGGCAAGGGGGAATGAAAAACTGTTTTTT. Its translation: CSPPTARGNEKLFF. The gene calls are TRBV29-1 and TRBJ1-4; D possibly corresponds to TRBD1 (6 bases). The CDR3 contains 14 residues. Trimming removed 8 bases at V and 5 bases at J, with 18 bases between. Germline CDR1 is SQVTM and CDR2 is ANQGSEA.